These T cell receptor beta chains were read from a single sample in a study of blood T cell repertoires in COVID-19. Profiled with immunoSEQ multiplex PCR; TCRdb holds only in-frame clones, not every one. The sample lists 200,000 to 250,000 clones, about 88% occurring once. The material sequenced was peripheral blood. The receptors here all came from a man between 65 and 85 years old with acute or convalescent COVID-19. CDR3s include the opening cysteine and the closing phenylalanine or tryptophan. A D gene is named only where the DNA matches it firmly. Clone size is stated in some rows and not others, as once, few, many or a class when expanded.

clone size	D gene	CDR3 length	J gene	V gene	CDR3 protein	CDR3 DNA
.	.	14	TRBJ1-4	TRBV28	CASSQSGTNEKLFF	TGTGCCAGCAGCCAGAGCGGAACTAATGAAAAACTGTTTTTT
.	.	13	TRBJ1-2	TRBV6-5	CASTNYGGYGYTF	TGTGCCAGCACCAACTACGGGGGCTATGGCTACACCTTC
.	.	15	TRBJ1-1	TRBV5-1	CASSLSSSGGTEAFF	TGCGCCAGCAGCCTTTCGTCCTCGGGAGGGACTGAAGCTTTCTTT
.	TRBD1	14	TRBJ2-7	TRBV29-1	CSVQWGTGGLKQYF	TGCAGCGTTCAATGGGGGACAGGGGGTCTAAAGCAGTACTTC
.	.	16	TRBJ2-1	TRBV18	CASSPFTLARDNEQFF	TGTGCCAGCTCACCCTTTACTCTGGCACGGGACAATGAGCAGTTCTTC
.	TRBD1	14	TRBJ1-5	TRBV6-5	CASSYMGQGAPQHF	TGTGCCAGCAGTTACATGGGACAGGGGGCGCCCCAGCATTTT
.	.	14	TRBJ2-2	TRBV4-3	CASSQEVRPGELFF	TGCGCCAGCAGCCAAGAGGTGCGGCCCGGGGAGCTGTTTTTT
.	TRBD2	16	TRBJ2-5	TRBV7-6	CASSLRSAGGEETQYF	TGTGCCAGCAGCTTACGGTCAGCGGGAGGTGAAGAGACCCAGTACTTC
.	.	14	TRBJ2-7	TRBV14	CASSQRWETYEQYF	TGTGCCAGCAGCCAACGTTGGGAGACCTACGAGCAGTACTTC
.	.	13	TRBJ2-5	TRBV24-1	CATSRSGAETQYF	TGTGCCACCAGTCGATCTGGGGCAGAGACCCAGTACTTC
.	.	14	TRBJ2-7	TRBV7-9	CASSPSFGGYEQYF	TGTGCCAGCAGCCCCTCCTTCGGCGGCTACGAGCAGTACTTC
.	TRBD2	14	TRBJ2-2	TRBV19	CATLGREGTGELFF	TGTGCCACCTTAGGGAGGGAGGGGACCGGGGAGCTGTTTTTT
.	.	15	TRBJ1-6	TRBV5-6	CASSSRAGRGSPLHF	TGTGCCAGCAGCTCCAGGGCGGGACGAGGCTCACCCCTCCACTTT
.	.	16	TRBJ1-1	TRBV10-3	CAISESPQALNTEAFF	TGTGCCATCAGTGAGTCCCCACAGGCGTTGAACACTGAAGCTTTCTTT
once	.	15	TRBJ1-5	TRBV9	CASSVSGFYNQPQHF	TGTGCCAGCAGCGTCTCGGGGTTTTACAATCAGCCCCAGCATTTT
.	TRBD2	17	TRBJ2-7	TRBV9	CASSVGGSGYAPYEQYF	TGTGCCAGCAGCGTAGGTGGTAGCGGGTACGCTCCCTACGAGCAGTACTTC
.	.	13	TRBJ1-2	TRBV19	CASTLQQGYGYTF	TGTGCCAGTACCCTACAGCAGGGCTATGGCTACACCTTC
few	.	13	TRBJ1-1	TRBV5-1	CASSPGTQTEAFF	TGCGCCAGCAGCCCCGGGACACAGACTGAAGCTTTCTTT
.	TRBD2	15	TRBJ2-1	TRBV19	CASSIRLASYNEQFF	TGTGCCAGTAGTATCCGACTAGCGAGTTACAATGAGCAGTTCTTC
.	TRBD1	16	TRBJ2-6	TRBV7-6	CASSLEQGAGANVLTF	TGTGCCAGCAGCTTAGAGCAGGGGGCCGGGGCCAACGTCCTGACTTTC
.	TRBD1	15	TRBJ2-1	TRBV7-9	CASSLRGTGAREQFF	TGTGCCAGCAGCTTACGCGGGACAGGGGCACGGGAGCAGTTCTTC
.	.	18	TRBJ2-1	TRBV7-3	CASSLEGLRPSSYNEQFF	TGTGCCAGCAGCTTAGAAGGATTGAGGCCAAGCTCCTACAATGAGCAGTTCTTC
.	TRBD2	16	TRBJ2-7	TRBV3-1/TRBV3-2	CASSQGGLAGPYEQYF	TGTGCCAGCAGCCAAGGGGGACTAGCGGGACCCTACGAGCAGTACTTC
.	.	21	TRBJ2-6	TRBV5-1	CASSLGSLHRGLGSGANVLTF	TGCGCCAGCAGCTTGGGATCCCTCCATAGGGGGTTGGGGTCTGGGGCCAACGTCCTGACTTTC
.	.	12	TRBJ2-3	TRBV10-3	CAIKTTTDTQYF	TGTGCCATCAAGACGACTACAGATACGCAGTATTTT
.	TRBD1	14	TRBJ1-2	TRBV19	CASSNWDRGYGYTF	TGTGCCAGTAGTAATTGGGACAGGGGCTATGGCTACACCTTC
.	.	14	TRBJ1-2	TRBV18	CASSPQTGNYGYTF	TGTGCCAGCTCGCCACAGACAGGAAACTATGGCTACACCTTC
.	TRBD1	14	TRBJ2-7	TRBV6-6	CASSSRDRYYEQYF	TGTGCCAGCAGTAGCCGGGACAGGTACTACGAGCAGTACTTC